These T cell receptor beta chains were read from a single sample in a study of blood T cells in healthy people across ages. TCRdb processed the 5' RACE reads anew with MiXCR; each CDR3 protein has one entry. The sample has roughly 1.9 million distinct CDR3 sequences; approximately 39% are singletons. Sequenced input: blood. The receptor set was obtained from a human donor in good health. Each CDR3 is given with its conserved first and last residue. Fields, in order: clone size, CDR3 length, D gene, J gene, V gene, CDR3 DNA, CDR3 protein. D genes are given only for firm matches. A row's size may be missing; if present it is once, few, many or a size class.

abundance: NA
len: 18
d_gene: TRBD2
j_gene: TRBJ2-7
v_gene: TRBV15
CDR3nt: TGTGCCACCAGCAGAGAACTTGGGCGGGGGGCCAGCTCCTACGAGCAGTACTTC
CDR3aa: CATSRELGRGASSYEQYF

abundance: NA
len: 15
d_gene: TRBD2
j_gene: TRBJ2-1
v_gene: TRBV3-1
CDR3nt: TGTGCCAGCAGCCTATCCGATAGCGGGGGAGAGACCCAGTTCTTC
CDR3aa: CASSLSDSGGETQFF

abundance: few
len: 14
d_gene: TRBD1
j_gene: TRBJ2-1
v_gene: TRBV7-8
CDR3nt: TGTGCCAGCACCCTGGACAGGGGGCTACGGGAGCAGTTCTTC
CDR3aa: CASTLDRGLREQFF

abundance: NA
len: 17
d_gene: NA
j_gene: TRBJ2-6
v_gene: TRBV6-5
CDR3nt: TGTGCCAGCAGTTACTCAGGGGGAATTTCGGGGGCCAACGTCCTGACTTTC
CDR3aa: CASSYSGGISGANVLTF

abundance: few
len: 14
d_gene: NA
j_gene: TRBJ1-2
v_gene: TRBV6-6
CDR3nt: TGTGCCAGCAGTTACCAGACAGCTAACTATGGCTACACCTTC
CDR3aa: CASSYQTANYGYTF

abundance: NA
len: 14
d_gene: TRBD1
j_gene: TRBJ1-4
v_gene: TRBV6-5
CDR3nt: TGTGCCAGCAGAATACAGGGGAGTAATGAAAAACTGTTTTTT
CDR3aa: CASRIQGSNEKLFF

abundance: NA
len: 15
d_gene: NA
j_gene: TRBJ2-5
v_gene: TRBV12-3/TRBV12-4
CDR3nt: TGTGCCAGCAGTTCGTTACCGGGGAGGCAGGAGACCCAGTACTTC
CDR3aa: CASSSLPGRQETQYF

abundance: NA
len: 12
d_gene: NA
j_gene: TRBJ1-2
v_gene: TRBV29-1
CDR3nt: TGCAGCGTTGGAAACAGAAACTATGGCTACACCTTC
CDR3aa: CSVGNRNYGYTF

abundance: once
len: 13
d_gene: NA
j_gene: TRBJ2-7
v_gene: TRBV2
CDR3nt: TGTGCCAGCAATTCAGAAAGATACAATGAGCAGTACTTC
CDR3aa: CASNSERYNEQYF

abundance: many
len: 14
d_gene: NA
j_gene: TRBJ2-7
v_gene: TRBV12-3/TRBV12-4
CDR3nt: TGTGCCAGCAGTTTATTCTCAGGAGCCTACGAGCAGTACTTC
CDR3aa: CASSLFSGAYEQYF

abundance: few
len: 15
d_gene: NA
j_gene: TRBJ1-1
v_gene: TRBV29-1
CDR3nt: TGCAGCGTTGGATTCGTCAACGGACGTCGCGCTGAAGCTTTCTTT
CDR3aa: CSVGFVNGRRAEAFF

abundance: NA
len: 14
d_gene: NA
j_gene: TRBJ1-5
v_gene: TRBV7-3
CDR3nt: TGTGCCAGCAGCTCCAGACAGGCGAATCAGCCCCAGCATTTT
CDR3aa: CASSSRQANQPQHF

abundance: NA
len: 16
d_gene: TRBD1
j_gene: TRBJ2-1
v_gene: TRBV4-3
CDR3nt: TGCGCCAGCAGCCGACAGACAGGGGCCGGGCACAATGAGCAGTTCTTC
CDR3aa: CASSRQTGAGHNEQFF

abundance: NA
len: 15
d_gene: NA
j_gene: TRBJ1-2
v_gene: TRBV3-1
CDR3nt: TGTGCCAGCAGCCAAGATTTAGCAGGGCCCTATGGCTACACCTTC
CDR3aa: CASSQDLAGPYGYTF

abundance: NA
len: 16
d_gene: NA
j_gene: TRBJ1-4
v_gene: TRBV6-5
CDR3nt: TGTGCCAGCAGTTCGATTCCCGGGACAATCTATGAAAAACTGTTTTTT
CDR3aa: CASSSIPGTIYEKLFF

abundance: NA
len: 15
d_gene: TRBD1
j_gene: TRBJ2-4
v_gene: TRBV27
CDR3nt: TGTGCCAGCAGCTCCCGGGGGGACAGGGGAAACATTCAGTACTTC
CDR3aa: CASSSRGDRGNIQYF

abundance: NA
len: 14
d_gene: TRBD2
j_gene: TRBJ2-3
v_gene: TRBV29-1
CDR3nt: TGCAGCGTCGACCCGGGGGGGCAGGGAGATACGCAGTATTTT
CDR3aa: CSVDPGGQGDTQYF

abundance: few
len: 14
d_gene: NA
j_gene: TRBJ1-1
v_gene: TRBV29-1
CDR3nt: TGCAGCGTTGAACGGCAGGGATTGAACACTGAAGCTTTCTTT
CDR3aa: CSVERQGLNTEAFF

abundance: once
len: 18
d_gene: TRBD1
j_gene: TRBJ1-4
v_gene: TRBV15
CDR3nt: TGTGCCACCAGCTCTACCGGGACAGGGGGTAATCCGGGAGAAAAACTGTTTTTT
CDR3aa: CATSSTGTGGNPGEKLFF

abundance: NA
len: 23
d_gene: NA
j_gene: TRBJ2-7
v_gene: TRBV21-1
CDR3nt: TGTGCCAGCAGCAAAGATTGCGGCCTAGCGGGCCACGCCCAAGTAGGGGCACACTACGAGCAGTACTTC
CDR3aa: CASSKDCGLAGHAQVGAHYEQYF

abundance: NA
len: 16
d_gene: TRBD1
j_gene: TRBJ2-5
v_gene: TRBV11-3
CDR3nt: TGTGCCAGCAGCCACGGGACAGGGAATGAGCAAGAGACCCAGGACTTC
CDR3aa: CASSHGTGNEQETQDF

abundance: NA
len: 15
d_gene: TRBD2
j_gene: TRBJ2-1
v_gene: TRBV2
CDR3nt: TGTGCCAGCAGTCCACGAGCGGGAGGCAACAATGAGCAGTTCTTC
CDR3aa: CASSPRAGGNNEQFF

abundance: NA
len: 13
d_gene: TRBD1
j_gene: TRBJ1-2
v_gene: TRBV7-8
CDR3nt: TGTGCCAGCAGCTTAGAGGGACAGACCCTCTACACCTTC
CDR3aa: CASSLEGQTLYTF

abundance: NA
len: 14
d_gene: NA
j_gene: TRBJ2-1
v_gene: TRBV4-3
CDR3nt: TGCGCCAGCAACACTTTAGGGGGGCCAAATGAGCAGTTCTTC
CDR3aa: CASNTLGGPNEQFF

abundance: NA
len: 17
d_gene: TRBD2
j_gene: TRBJ2-2
v_gene: TRBV4-3
CDR3nt: TGCGCCAGCAGCGACCGGGGGAGCGGGGGGAACACCGGGGAGCTGTTTTTT
CDR3aa: CASSDRGSGGNTGELFF

abundance: once
len: 15
d_gene: TRBD1
j_gene: TRBJ1-2
v_gene: TRBV3-1
CDR3nt: TGTGCCAGCAGCCAAGCGGACAGGGGGGGTTATGGCTACACCTTC
CDR3aa: CASSQADRGGYGYTF

abundance: NA
len: 14
d_gene: NA
j_gene: TRBJ1-5
v_gene: TRBV20-1
CDR3nt: TGCAGTGCCCCCGCGATGAGGCCTAATCAGCCCCAGCATTTT
CDR3aa: CSAPAMRPNQPQHF

abundance: many
len: 13
d_gene: NA
j_gene: TRBJ1-2
v_gene: TRBV27
CDR3nt: TGTGCCAGCAGGCGGGTATCGACCCATGGCTACACCTTC
CDR3aa: CASRRVSTHGYTF

abundance: NA
len: 12
d_gene: NA
j_gene: TRBJ2-7
v_gene: TRBV5-6
CDR3nt: TGTGCCAGCAGCCTGACTCCCCTCGAGCAGTACTTC
CDR3aa: CASSLTPLEQYF

abundance: NA
len: 15
d_gene: TRBD1
j_gene: TRBJ2-7
v_gene: TRBV15
CDR3nt: TGTGCCACCAGCAGAGGTGCGACAGGGGACTACGAGCAGTACTTC
CDR3aa: CATSRGATGDYEQYF

abundance: few
len: 13
d_gene: NA
j_gene: TRBJ1-2
v_gene: TRBV9
CDR3nt: TGTGCCAGCAGCGTACGTGCGGGTGATGGCTACACCTTC
CDR3aa: CASSVRAGDGYTF

abundance: NA
len: 12
d_gene: NA
j_gene: TRBJ2-7
v_gene: TRBV29-1
CDR3nt: TGCAGCGCCCTGGGGGGATTAAATGAGCAGTACTTC
CDR3aa: CSALGGLNEQYF

abundance: NA
len: 11
d_gene: NA
j_gene: TRBJ1-1
v_gene: TRBV29-1
CDR3nt: TGCAGCGTTTCCAAGAACACTGAAGCTTTCTTT
CDR3aa: CSVSKNTEAFF

abundance: NA
len: 12
d_gene: NA
j_gene: TRBJ2-7
v_gene: TRBV29-1
CDR3nt: TGCAGCGCCTCCCTAGTTCTCAATGAGCAGTACTTC
CDR3aa: CSASLVLNEQYF

abundance: NA
len: 13
d_gene: TRBD1
j_gene: TRBJ2-1
v_gene: TRBV6-1
CDR3nt: TGTGCCAGCAGAGGACAGGTATACAATGAGCAGTTCTTC
CDR3aa: CASRGQVYNEQFF

abundance: NA
len: 16
d_gene: NA
j_gene: TRBJ1-2
v_gene: TRBV20-1
CDR3nt: TGCAGTGCTAGAGACACCACAGGCGCCGGGAACTATGGCTACACCTTC
CDR3aa: CSARDTTGAGNYGYTF

abundance: few
len: 12
d_gene: NA
j_gene: TRBJ1-4
v_gene: TRBV12-3/TRBV12-4
CDR3nt: TGTGCCAGCAGTCCAGGGGCTGAAAAACTGTTTTTT
CDR3aa: CASSPGAEKLFF

abundance: NA
len: 14
d_gene: TRBD1
j_gene: TRBJ2-7
v_gene: TRBV5-1
CDR3nt: TGCGCCAGCAGCTCAGGACAGGGGTTAGTCGAGCAGTACTTC
CDR3aa: CASSSGQGLVEQYF

abundance: NA
len: 14
d_gene: NA
j_gene: TRBJ1-2
v_gene: TRBV28
CDR3nt: TGTGCCAGCAGTTTAGAAGCCGCAGGGGAGGGCTACACCTTC
CDR3aa: CASSLEAAGEGYTF

abundance: NA
len: 14
d_gene: TRBD1
j_gene: TRBJ1-2
v_gene: TRBV7-3
CDR3nt: TGTGCCAGCAGCTACTTGGGACAGTTCTATGGCTACACCTTC
CDR3aa: CASSYLGQFYGYTF

abundance: NA
len: 13
d_gene: NA
j_gene: TRBJ2-7
v_gene: TRBV29-1
CDR3nt: TGCAGCGTGGAGGGACACCTCTACAATGAGCAGTACTTC
CDR3aa: CSVEGHLYNEQYF

abundance: NA
len: 14
d_gene: TRBD2
j_gene: TRBJ2-3
v_gene: TRBV5-1
CDR3nt: TGCGCCAGCAGCATAACTAGCGGGAGAGATACGCAGTATTTT
CDR3aa: CASSITSGRDTQYF

abundance: NA
len: 16
d_gene: NA
j_gene: TRBJ2-6
v_gene: TRBV29-1
CDR3nt: TGCAGCGTGATGAGACAGGCTACATCTGGGGCCAACGTCCTGACTTTC
CDR3aa: CSVMRQATSGANVLTF